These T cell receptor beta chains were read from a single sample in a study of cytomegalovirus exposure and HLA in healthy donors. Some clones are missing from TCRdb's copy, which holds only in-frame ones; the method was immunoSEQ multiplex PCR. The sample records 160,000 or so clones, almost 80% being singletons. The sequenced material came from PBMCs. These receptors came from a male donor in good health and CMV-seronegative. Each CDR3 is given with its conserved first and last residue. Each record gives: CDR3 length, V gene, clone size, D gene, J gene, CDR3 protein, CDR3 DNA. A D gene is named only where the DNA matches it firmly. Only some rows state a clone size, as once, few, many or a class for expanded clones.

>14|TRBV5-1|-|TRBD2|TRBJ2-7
CASSGGETGYEQYF
TGCGCCAGCAGCGGGGGGGAGACCGGCTACGAGCAGTACTTC
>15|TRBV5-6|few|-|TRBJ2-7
CASSLGGRRAYEQYF
TGTGCCAGCAGCTTGGGCGGCAGGAGGGCGTACGAGCAGTACTTC
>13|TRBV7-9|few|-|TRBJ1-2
CASFPTGNYGYTF
TGTGCCAGCTTTCCTACAGGAAACTATGGCTACACCTTC
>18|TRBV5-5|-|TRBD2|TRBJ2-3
CASSSAWPSGVRTDTQYF
TGTGCCAGCAGCTCGGCTTGGCCTAGCGGGGTCCGCACAGATACGCAGTATTTT
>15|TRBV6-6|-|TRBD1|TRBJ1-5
CASSLGQGASQPQHF
TGTGCCAGCAGCCTCGGACAGGGGGCTTCTCAGCCCCAGCATTTT
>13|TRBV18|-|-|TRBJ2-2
CASSPTRAGELFF
TGTGCCAGCTCACCTACTAGGGCCGGGGAGCTGTTTTTT
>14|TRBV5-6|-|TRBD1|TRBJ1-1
CASRGQAKYTEAFF
TGTGCCAGCAGGGGACAGGCCAAATACACTGAAGCTTTCTTT
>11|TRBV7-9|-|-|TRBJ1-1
CASSRGTEAFF
TGTGCCAGCAGCCGGGGGACTGAAGCTTTCTTT
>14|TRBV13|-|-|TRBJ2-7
CASSSSGKTNEQYF
TGTGCCAGCAGCTCTTCAGGGAAAACAAACGAGCAGTACTTC
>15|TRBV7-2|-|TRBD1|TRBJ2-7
CASSPYRDRVHEQYF
TGTGCCAGCAGCCCCTACCGGGACAGGGTGCACGAGCAGTACTTC
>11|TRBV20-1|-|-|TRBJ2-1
CSAPTYNEQFF
TGCAGTGCCCCCACCTACAATGAGCAGTTCTTC
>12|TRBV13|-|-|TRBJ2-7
CASSLRAYEQYF
TGTGCCAGCAGCTTACGAGCCTACGAGCAGTACTTC
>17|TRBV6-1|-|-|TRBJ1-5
CASSEVSAGGSNQPQHF
TGTGCCAGCAGTGAGGTTAGTGCGGGGGGCAGCAATCAGCCCCAGCATTTT
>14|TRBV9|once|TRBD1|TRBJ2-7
CASSTGTGGYEQYF
TGTGCCAGCAGCACCGGGACAGGGGGCTACGAGCAGTACTTC
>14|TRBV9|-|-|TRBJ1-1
CASNQGGVGTEAFF
TGTGCCAGCAACCAGGGAGGGGTCGGCACTGAAGCTTTCTTT
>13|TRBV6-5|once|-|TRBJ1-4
CASSYIQGEKLFF
TGTGCCAGCAGTTACATCCAGGGAGAAAAACTGTTTTTT
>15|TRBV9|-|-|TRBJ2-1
CASSTSGGAANEQFF
TGTGCCAGCAGCACCAGCGGAGGGGCCGCCAATGAGCAGTTCTTC
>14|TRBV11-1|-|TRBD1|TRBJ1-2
CASSPGGQNYGYTF
TGTGCCAGCAGCCCAGGGGGGCAGAACTATGGCTACACCTTC
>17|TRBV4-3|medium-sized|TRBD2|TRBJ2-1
CASSQDLAGSSYNEQFF
TGCGCCAGCAGCCAAGATCTAGCGGGGAGCTCCTACAATGAGCAGTTCTTC
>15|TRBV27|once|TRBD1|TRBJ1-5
CASRRQGDSNQPQHF
TGTGCCAGCAGGAGACAGGGGGATAGCAATCAGCCCCAGCATTTT
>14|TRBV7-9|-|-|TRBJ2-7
CASSSFSGTYEQYF
TGTGCCAGCAGCTCCTTTTCGGGGACCTACGAGCAGTACTTC
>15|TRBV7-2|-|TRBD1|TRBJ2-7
CASSLNPGTGSEQYF
TGTGCCAGCAGCCTTAACCCCGGGACAGGTTCCGAGCAGTACTTC
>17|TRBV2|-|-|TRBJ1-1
CASSELLIQGAFPEAFF
TGTGCCAGCAGTGAATTACTTATACAGGGAGCATTCCCTGAAGCTTTCTTT
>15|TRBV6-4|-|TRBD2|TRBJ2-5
CASSHSGGAGETQYF
TGTGCCAGCAGTCATAGCGGGGGGGCCGGAGAGACCCAGTACTTC
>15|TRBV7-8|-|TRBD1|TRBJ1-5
CASSSGQGVNQPQHF
TGTGCCAGCAGCTCGGGACAGGGGGTGAATCAGCCCCAGCATTTT
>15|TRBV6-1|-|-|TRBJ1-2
CASSEQGTQFYGYTF
TGTGCCAGCAGTGAGCAGGGTACTCAATTCTATGGCTACACCTTC
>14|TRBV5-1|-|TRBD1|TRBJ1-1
CASSPTGGNTEAFF
TGCGCCAGCAGCCCTACAGGGGGTAACACTGAAGCTTTCTTT
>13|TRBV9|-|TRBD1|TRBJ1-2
CASSGTHRGGYTF
TGTGCCAGCAGCGGGACGCACAGGGGAGGCTACACCTTC
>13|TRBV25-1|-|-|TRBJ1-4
CASSEFSNEKLFF
TGTGCCAGCAGTGAATTCAGTAATGAAAAACTGTTTTTT
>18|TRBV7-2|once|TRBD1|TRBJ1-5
CASSLKGAGTGGNQPQHF
TGTGCCAGCAGCTTAAAAGGGGCCGGGACAGGGGGCAATCAGCCCCAGCATTTT
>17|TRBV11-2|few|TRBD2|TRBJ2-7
CASSYGGLADSSYEQYF
TGTGCCAGCAGCTACGGGGGACTAGCGGATAGCTCCTACGAGCAGTACTTC
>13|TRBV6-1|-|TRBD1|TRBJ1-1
CASSRDRFFEAFF
TGTGCCAGCAGCCGGGACAGGTTTTTTGAAGCTTTCTTT
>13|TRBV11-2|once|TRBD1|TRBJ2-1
CASSPQGATEQFF
TGTGCCAGCAGCCCCCAGGGGGCTACTGAGCAGTTCTTC
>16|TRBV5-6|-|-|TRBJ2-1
CASSSYPGVVYNEQFF
TGTGCCAGCAGCTCTTACCCAGGGGTAGTCTACAATGAGCAGTTCTTC
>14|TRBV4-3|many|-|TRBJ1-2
CASSPGPGVVGYTF
TGCGCCAGCAGCCCCGGCCCAGGGGTAGTTGGCTACACCTTC
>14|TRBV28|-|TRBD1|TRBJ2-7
CASSRQGLRYEQYF
TGTGCCAGCAGTCGACAGGGCCTCCGCTACGAGCAGTACTTC
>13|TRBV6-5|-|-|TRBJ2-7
CASSYASTYEQYF
TGTGCCAGCAGTTACGCCTCAACTTACGAGCAGTACTTC
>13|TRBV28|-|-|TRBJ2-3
CASSLAGQDTQYF
TGTGCCAGCAGCCTCGCGGGCCAAGATACGCAGTATTTT
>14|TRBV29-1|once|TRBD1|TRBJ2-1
CSVNGQGLYNEQFF
TGCAGCGTTAACGGACAGGGGTTATACAATGAGCAGTTCTTC
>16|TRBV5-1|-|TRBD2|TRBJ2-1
CASSTTSASSYNEQFF
TGCGCCAGCAGCACGACTAGCGCAAGCTCCTACAATGAGCAGTTCTTC
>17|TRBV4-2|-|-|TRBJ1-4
CASSQDTGGSDNEKLFF
TGTGCCAGCAGCCAAGATACGGGGGGGTCGGATAATGAAAAACTGTTTTTT
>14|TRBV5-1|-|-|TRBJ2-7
CASSWGEGHYEQYF
TGCGCCAGCAGCTGGGGAGAAGGGCACTACGAGCAGTACTTC